This T cell receptor beta chain was found in a study of memory CD4+ T cells and cytomegalovirus serostatus. Study summary: Donors were healthy Belgian adults, fewer than ten CMV seropositive and some 24 seronegative.

Single viable CD3+CD4+CD8-CD45RO+ cells were sorted as the memory CD4+ T cells. Study-level findings and limits: About 40% of the roughly 150 known CMV-associated TCRbeta sequences appeared in CD4+ memory. Suggested: most of the CMV-linked TCR signature lies in CD4+ memory cells. CMV serostatus prediction reached median AUC around 0.94, or 0.89 with US-trained model.

Data came from immunoSEQ multiplex PCR; TCRdb stores just in-frame clones and leaves some out. This sample has about 92,000 clones, with roughly 80% found just once. Points on this clone: Its cognate antigen is unknown.

This TCR came from an adult in good health and CMV-seropositive. The sample consisted of memory CD4+ T cells from blood.

The CDR3 nucleotides are TGTGCCAGCAGCTTAGCACAGGGGTACGAGCAGTACTTC. Protein sequence: CASSLAQGYEQYF. The V and J genes are TRBV11-2 and TRBJ2-7; 7 bases match TRBD1. With 1 base clipped from V and 4 bases from J, the junction kept 1 base outside the gene matches. Germline loops: CDR1 SGHAT, CDR2 FQNNGV. This CDR3 comprises 13 residues.